The entry that follows covers one TCR beta chain sequence. Its target is not known. Germline V gene sequence: CDR1 ENHRY, CDR2 SYGVKD. This CDR3 comprises 17 residues. J lost 5 bases, V lost 3 bases, and 14 bases had no gene match. The data originate from a study of T cell repertoires in cytomegalovirus infection. Study-level information: CMV epitopes in the study were HLA-C-restricted (recently identified) and HLA-B-restricted (well studied). Signatures in public TCR beta sequences pointed to both CMV infection and matching HLA type. General study points: Clonotypes of TCR beta that were HLA-C-restricted and CMV-specific dominated the ex vivo response. Carriers of CMV plus the relevant HLA were identified by cumulative public TCR beta family frequency.

TCRdb passed the reads through MiXCR, listing each CDR3 protein once. Found here are 900,000 to 950,000 distinct CDR3 sequences, approximately 32% of them singletons; the top ten hold about an eighth. The sequencing here drew on cultured CD8+ T cells from PBMCs, taken from culture after CMV antigen stimulation. This rearrangement joins TRBV10-3 to TRBJ2-5; 8 bases agree with TRBD2. The receptor's source is a human donor in good health (CMV status not recorded). Some clones in this sample may be carry-over from other donors' samples. The CDR3 sequence is CAISDPETGGVMETQYF. The CDR3 coding sequence is TGTGCCATCAGTGACCCCGAGACGGGGGGGGTCATGGAGACCCAGTACTTC.